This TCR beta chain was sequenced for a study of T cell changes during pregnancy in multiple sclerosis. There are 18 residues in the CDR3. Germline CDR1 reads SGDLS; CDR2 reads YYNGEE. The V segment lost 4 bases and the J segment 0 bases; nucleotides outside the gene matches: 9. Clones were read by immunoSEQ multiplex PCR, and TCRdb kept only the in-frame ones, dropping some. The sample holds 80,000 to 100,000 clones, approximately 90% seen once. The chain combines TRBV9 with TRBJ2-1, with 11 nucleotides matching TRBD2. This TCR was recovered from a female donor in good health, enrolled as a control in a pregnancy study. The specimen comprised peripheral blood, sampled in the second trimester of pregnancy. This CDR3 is CASSPGTSGGSSYNEQFF. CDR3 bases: TGTGCCAGCAGCCCCGGGACTAGCGGAGGGAGCTCCTACAATGAGCAGTTCTTC.